The 15 T cell receptor beta chains below all came from one sample that was sequenced in a study of CD8 T cells in Susac syndrome. Reverse transcription of roughly 0.5 to 1 ug RNA used random hexamers. One entry per CDR3 protein, called by TCRdb with MiXCR from the immunoSEQ multiplex PCR reads. Of about 180,000 distinct CDR3 sequences listed, roughly 92% are singletons. The specimen sequenced was CD4+ T cells from PBMCs. The receptors were gathered from a human donor with Susac syndrome.

V and J are TRBV20-1 and TRBJ1-5; D remains ambiguous. V lost 6 bases, J lost 8 bases, and 17 bases lay in between. CDR1 and CDR2 from the germline V gene are DFQATT and SNEGSKA (reference sequence). CDR3 length: 13 amino acids. The CDR3 DNA reads TGCAGTGCCCATAAGGGCCCTGAGGAGCCCCAGCATTTT. Translated, it gives CSAHKGPEEPQHF.

This clonotype was observed a handful of times. The chain carries TRBV4-1 and TRBJ2-7, with a possible D match to TRBD1 (5 bases). In germline, CDR1 is MGHRA, CDR2 YSYEKL. Trimming removed 0 bases from V and 8 bases from J, with 14 bases in between. CDR3 size: 14 residues. CDR3 in DNA: TGCGCCAGCAGCCAAGATCACGCAGGGCGGCAGCAGTACTTC. Its translation: CASSQDHAGRQQYF.

V usage is TRBV10-3 and J usage is TRBJ2-7; TRBD2 matches at 8 bases. This CDR3 region has 16 residues. In germline, CDR1 is ENHRY, CDR2 SYGVKD. V gave up 0 bases and J gave up 2 bases; unmatched junction bases: 6. Here the CDR3 reads CAISESGAGGPYEQYF. CDR3 nucleotide sequence: TGTGCCATCAGTGAGTCGGGGGCGGGGGGACCCTACGAGCAGTACTTC.

The V gene is TRBV9, the J gene TRBJ2-1, with TRBD1 identical over 8 bases. Trimming at V came to 4 bases and at J to 8 bases, leaving 5 bases not matched to a gene. Germline V gene sequence: CDR1 SGDLS, CDR2 YYNGEE. The CDR3 totals 13 residues. The CDR3: CASSPTGGYEQFF. The CDR3 DNA sequence: TGTGCCAGCAGCCCAACAGGGGGATATGAGCAGTTCTTC.

The V gene is TRBV6-5, the J gene TRBJ2-5; D is ambiguous. This CDR3 has 11 residues. V lost 8 bases to trimming and J lost 14 bases, with 18 bases between them. Germline CDR1 and CDR2: MNHEY and SVGAGI. This CDR3 is CASGPGPPVYF. The CDR3 DNA reads as TGTGCCAGCGGACCCGGCCCGCCCGTATACTTC.

V gene TRBV4-2 combines with J gene TRBJ1-6; D is unclear. Per germline, CDR1 LGHNA and CDR2 YNFKEQ. The CDR3 runs to 14 residues. Trimming removed 0 bases from V and 5 bases from J, with 5 bases in between. Here the CDR3 reads CASSQDKDNSPLHF. The CDR3 DNA reads as TGTGCCAGCAGCCAAGATAAGGATAATTCACCCCTCCACTTT.

The genes are TRBV29-1 and TRBJ1-5; 8 nucleotides line up with TRBD1. Losses at the gene ends were 4 bases for V and 0 bases for J; bases not matched to a gene: 2. Germline assignment: CDR1 SQVTM and CDR2 ANQGSEA. The CDR3 runs 14 residues. The CDR3 spells CSVGTGTSNQPQHF. DNA of the CDR3: TGCAGCGTTGGGACAGGGACTAGCAATCAGCCCCAGCATTTT. The full variable domain, completed using reference TRBV29-1 and TRBJ1-5, is SAVISQKPSRDICQRGTSLTIQCQVDSQVTMMFWYRQQPGQSLTLIATANQGSEATYESGFVIDKFPISRPNLTFSTLTVSNMSPEDSSIYLCSVGTGTSNQPQHFGDGTRLSIL.

The chain couples TRBV5-1 to TRBJ2-3; no definite D call. This CDR3 comprises 14 residues. V lost 6 bases, J lost 0 bases, and 11 bases lay in between. From germline, CDR1 is SGHRS and CDR2 YFSETQ. The CDR3 DNA reads as TGCGCCAGCAAAACGGGTCACAGCACAGATACGCAGTATTTT. Translation gives CASKTGHSTDTQYF. Drawing the rest from reference TRBV5-1 and TRBJ2-3, the complete variable domain is KAGVTQTPRYLIKTRGQQVTLSCSPISGHRSVSWYQQTPGQGLQFLFEYFSETQRNKGNFPGRFSGRQFSNSRSEMNVSTLELGDSALYLCASKTGHSTDTQYFGPGTRLTVL.

This sequence joins TRBV19 and TRBJ2-5; D may be TRBD2 (5 bases). Germline assignment: CDR1 LNHDA and CDR2 SQIVND (reference sequence). V was clipped by 3 bases and J by 0 bases, with 8 bases between them. The CDR3 length is 14 residues. The CDR3 protein is CASSIGLHQETQYF. The CDR3 nucleotides are TGTGCCAGTAGTATTGGACTGCACCAAGAGACCCAGTACTTC.

This sequence joins TRBV5-4 and TRBJ2-1; 8 nucleotides match TRBD1. CDR3 size: 14 residues. V lost 1 base and J lost 5; bases outside the gene matches: 2. Germline-derived CDR1 and CDR2 are SGHNT and YYREEE (reference sequence). The CDR3 coding sequence is TGTGCCAGCAGCTTGAGGACAGGGAACAATGAGCAGTTCTTC. Translation: CASSLRTGNNEQFF.

V and J are TRBV6-5 and TRBJ2-5, with D maybe TRBD1 (5 bases). Germline loops: CDR1 MNHEY, CDR2 SVGAGI. V lost 4 bases and J lost 0, with 9 bases in between. This CDR3 is 14 amino acids long. The CDR3 loop reads CASSFDRNQETQYF. CDR3 in DNA: TGTGCCAGCAGTTTCGACAGAAACCAAGAGACCCAGTACTTC.

The chain couples TRBV14 to TRBJ1-5, with D uncertain. Trimming left V 4 bases short and J 6 bases short, with 13 bases between. CDR3 size: 14 residues. The germline V gene encodes CDR1 SGHDN and CDR2 FVKESK. CDR3: CASSPSVRGQPQHF. The CDR3 bases are TGTGCCAGCAGCCCCTCCGTCCGGGGTCAGCCCCAGCATTTT.

This clonotype occurred once. The rearrangement joins TRBV9 to TRBJ1-5, with D maybe TRBD1 (5 bases). The germline V and J ends were trimmed by 2 bases and 6 bases, with 15 bases remaining between them. The CDR3 is 15 amino acids. Germline V gene lookup returns CDR1 SGDLS and CDR2 YYNGEE. The DNA of the CDR3 is TGTGCCAGCAGCGTTGGGGCAGGAGGAAGTCAGCCCCAGCATTTT. This encodes CASSVGAGGSQPQHF. The full variable domain, rest sourced from reference TRBV9 and TRBJ1-5, is DSGVTQTPKHLITATGQRVTLRCSPRSGDLSVYWYQQSLDQGLQFLIQYYNGEERAKGNILERFSAQQFPDLHSELNLSSLELGDSALYFCASSVGAGGSQPQHFGDGTRLSIL.

This chain connects TRBV5-1 to TRBJ2-3, with TRBD1 identical over 9 bases. This CDR3 region has 13 residues. V shed 7 bases, J shed 4 bases, and the junction held 4 bases outside the gene matches. Germline lookup yields CDR1 SGHRS and CDR2 YFSETQ. CDR3 loop: CASAGQGPDTQYF. The CDR3 nucleotides are TGCGCCAGCGCGGGACAGGGTCCAGATACGCAGTATTTT.

The genes are TRBV19 and TRBJ2-7; possibly TRBD1 for D (6 bases). The germline V gene has CDR1 LNHDA and CDR2 SQIVND (reference sequence). The length of the CDR3 is 15 residues. V lost 0 bases and J lost 7, with 16 bases in between. The CDR3 DNA sequence: TGTGCCAGTAGTATAGATCTCAGGGGATCTAGGGAGCAGTACTTC. Translation: CASSIDLRGSREQYF.